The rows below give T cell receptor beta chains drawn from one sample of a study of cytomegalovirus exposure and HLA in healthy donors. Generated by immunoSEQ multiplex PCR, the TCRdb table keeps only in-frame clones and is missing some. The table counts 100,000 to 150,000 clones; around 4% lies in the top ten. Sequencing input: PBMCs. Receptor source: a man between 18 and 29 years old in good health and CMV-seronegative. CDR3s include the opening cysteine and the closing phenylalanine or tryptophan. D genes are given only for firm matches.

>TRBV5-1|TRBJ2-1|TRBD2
CASSGAGIGYNEQFF
TGCGCCAGCAGCGGAGCGGGGATAGGATACAATGAGCAGTTCTTC
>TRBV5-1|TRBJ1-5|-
CASSVDGLNQPQHF
TGCGCCAGCAGCGTTGACGGACTCAATCAGCCCCAGCATTTT
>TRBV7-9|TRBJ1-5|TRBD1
CASSRDSHGNQPQHF
TGTGCCAGCAGCCGGGACAGCCACGGCAATCAGCCCCAGCATTTT
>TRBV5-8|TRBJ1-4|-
CASEGATNEKLFF
TGTGCCAGCGAGGGGGCAACTAATGAAAAACTGTTTTTT
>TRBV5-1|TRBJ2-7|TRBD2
CASSPSGTSGVYEQYF
TGCGCCAGCAGCCCCTCCGGGACTAGCGGGGTCTACGAGCAGTACTTC
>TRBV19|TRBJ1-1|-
CASSIGFPGVRTEAFF
TGTGCCAGTAGTATAGGCTTCCCAGGGGTGAGAACTGAAGCTTTCTTT
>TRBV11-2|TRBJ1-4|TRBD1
CASSLTGGGELFF
TGTGCCAGCAGCCTCACAGGGGGCGGGGAACTGTTTTTT
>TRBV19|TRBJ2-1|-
CASSPVHQYEQFF
TGTGCCAGTAGCCCAGTTCACCAGTACGAGCAGTTCTTC
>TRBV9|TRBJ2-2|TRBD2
CASSVASGNTGELFF
TGTGCCAGCAGCGTAGCTAGCGGGAACACCGGGGAGCTGTTTTTT
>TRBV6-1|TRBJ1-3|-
CASSEATGGYGNTIYF
TGTGCCAGCAGTGAAGCGACGGGCGGGTACGGAAACACCATATATTTT
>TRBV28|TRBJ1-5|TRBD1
CASSSRTGKFGNQPQHF
TGTGCCAGCAGTTCCCGGACAGGGAAGTTCGGGAATCAGCCCCAGCATTTT
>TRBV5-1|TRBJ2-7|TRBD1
CASRGTGGGYEQYF
TGCGCCAGCAGAGGGACAGGGGGCGGGTACGAGCAGTACTTC
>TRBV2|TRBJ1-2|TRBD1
CASSDSSFGPTGAHGYTF
TGTGCCAGCAGTGATTCATCGTTTGGTCCAACAGGGGCTCATGGCTACACCTTC
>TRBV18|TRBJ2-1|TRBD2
CASSPGLAFESEQFF
TGTGCCAGCTCGCCGGGACTAGCCTTCGAAAGTGAGCAGTTCTTC
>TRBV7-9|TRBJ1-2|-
CASSLVSFDDYRHGYTF
TGTGCCAGCAGCTTAGTTTCTTTTGATGACTATCGGCATGGCTACACCTTC
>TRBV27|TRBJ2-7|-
CASSLSARGREQYF
TGTGCCAGCAGTTTATCGGCCAGGGGCCGCGAGCAGTACTTC
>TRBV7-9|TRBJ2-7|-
CASSTRTVSYEQYF
TGTGCCAGCAGCACCCGGACAGTCTCCTACGAGCAGTACTTC
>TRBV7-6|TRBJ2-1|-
CASSLDLSNEQFF
TGTGCCAGCAGCTTAGATTTATCCAATGAGCAGTTCTTC
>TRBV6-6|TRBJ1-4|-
CASSEGGLNEKLFF
TGTGCCAGCTCAGAAGGAGGCCTTAATGAAAAACTGTTTTTT
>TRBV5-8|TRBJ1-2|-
CASSLGGWDYGYTF
TGTGCCAGCAGCTTGGGAGGCTGGGACTATGGCTACACCTTC
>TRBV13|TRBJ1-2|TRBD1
CASSLAGTGYSHGYTF
TGTGCCAGCAGCCTAGCAGGGACAGGCTACAGTCATGGCTACACCTTC
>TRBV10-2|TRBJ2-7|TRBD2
CASRGTLAGDYEQYF
TGCGCCAGCAGGGGGACCCTAGCGGGGGACTACGAGCAGTACTTC
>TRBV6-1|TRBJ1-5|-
CASKRQDDSNQPQHF
TGTGCCAGCAAACGACAGGACGATAGCAATCAGCCCCAGCATTTT
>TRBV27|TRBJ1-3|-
CASSFAGALGNTIYF
TGTGCCAGCAGTTTTGCAGGGGCGCTCGGAAACACCATATATTTT
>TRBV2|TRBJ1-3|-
CASSGLEGGNTIYF
TGTGCCAGCAGTGGACTGGAGGGTGGAAACACCATATATTTT
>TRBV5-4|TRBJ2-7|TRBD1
CASSWPGTGGDEQYF
TGTGCCAGCAGCTGGCCCGGGACAGGGGGCGACGAGCAGTACTTC
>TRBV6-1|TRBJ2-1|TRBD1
CASSESGTAYNEQFF
TGTGCCAGCAGTGAATCGGGGACAGCTTACAATGAGCAGTTCTTC
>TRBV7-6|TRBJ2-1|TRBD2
CASSLEWAGAENEQFF
TGTGCCAGCAGCTTAGAGTGGGCGGGAGCGGAGAATGAGCAGTTCTTC
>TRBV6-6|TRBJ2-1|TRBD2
CASSYEGLAWVF
TGTGCCAGCAGTTACGAAGGACTAGCTTGGGTCTTC
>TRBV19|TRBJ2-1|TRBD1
CASSIVRDRPNEQFF
TGTGCCAGTAGTATCGTTAGGGACAGGCCCAATGAGCAGTTCTTC
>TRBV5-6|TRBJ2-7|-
CASSSSGSQVSYEQYF
TGTGCCAGCAGCTCGTCGGGGTCTCAGGTATCCTACGAGCAGTACTTC
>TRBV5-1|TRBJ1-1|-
CASSSSTGSPLQGFF
TGCGCCAGCAGCTCGAGCACAGGCTCCCCACTACAGGGTTTCTTT
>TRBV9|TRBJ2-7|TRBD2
CASSGGLADSYEQYF
TGTGCCAGCAGCGGGGGACTAGCGGATTCCTACGAGCAGTACTTC
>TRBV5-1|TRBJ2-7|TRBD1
CASSLLQGAYEQYF
TGCGCCAGCAGCCTCTTGCAGGGGGCCTACGAGCAGTACTTC
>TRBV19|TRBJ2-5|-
CASSGNRVETQYF
TGTGCCAGTAGTGGAAATCGGGTGGAGACCCAGTACTTC
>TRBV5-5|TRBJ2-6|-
CASSLDSSGANVLTF
TGTGCCAGCAGCTTGGACTCTTCTGGGGCCAACGTCCTGACTTTC
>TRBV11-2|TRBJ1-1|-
CASSQGRGLGANTEAFF
TGTGCCAGCAGCCAAGGCAGAGGTCTGGGTGCGAACACTGAAGCTTTCTTT
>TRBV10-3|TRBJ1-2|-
CAISNPGGAADSNYGYTF
TGTGCCATCAGTAATCCGGGAGGAGCGGCAGATTCTAACTATGGCTACACCTTC
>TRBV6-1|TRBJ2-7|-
CASSEREGGGAQTEQYF
TGTGCCAGCAGTGAAAGGGAAGGGGGCGGGGCCCAGACCGAGCAGTACTTC
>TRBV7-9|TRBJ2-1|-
CASSSQGNEQFF
TGTGCCAGCAGTTCACAGGGCAATGAGCAGTTCTTC
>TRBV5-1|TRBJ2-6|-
CASTLNRSLTF
TGCGCCAGCACCTTGAACAGAAGCCTGACTTTC
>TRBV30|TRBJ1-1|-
CAWRVRGTMNTEAFF
TGTGCCTGGAGGGTGCGGGGTACCATGAACACTGAAGCTTTCTTT
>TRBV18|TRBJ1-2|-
CASSPGFSGTNYGYTF
TGTGCCAGCTCGCCCGGGTTTTCAGGGACTAACTATGGCTACACCTTC
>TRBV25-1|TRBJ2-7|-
CASSQHGLHSDEQYF
TGTGCCAGCAGCCAACACGGACTCCACTCCGACGAGCAGTACTTC
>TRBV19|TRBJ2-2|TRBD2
CASRTSYFTGELFF
TGTGCCAGCCGGACTAGCTATTTCACCGGGGAGCTGTTTTTT
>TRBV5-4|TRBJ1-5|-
CASSEGLTNQPQHF
TGTGCCAGCAGCGAGGGACTTACCAATCAGCCCCAGCATTTT
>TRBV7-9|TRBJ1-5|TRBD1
CASSSDGTGRQPQHF
TGTGCCAGCAGCTCAGACGGGACAGGGAGGCAGCCCCAGCATTTT
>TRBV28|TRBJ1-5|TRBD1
CASSPISGQGYQPQHF
TGTGCCAGCAGTCCAATCTCCGGACAGGGGTATCAGCCCCAGCATTTT
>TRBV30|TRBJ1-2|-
CAWSNLAASPYGYTF
TGTGCCTGGAGTAACCTAGCAGCCTCGCCTTATGGCTACACCTTC
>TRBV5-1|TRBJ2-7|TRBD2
CASGPGTSGYEQYF
TGCGCCAGCGGCCCCGGGACTAGCGGTTACGAGCAGTACTTC
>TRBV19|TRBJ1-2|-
CASSIVQGNYGYTF
TGTGCCAGTAGTATTGTGCAGGGTAACTATGGCTACACCTTC
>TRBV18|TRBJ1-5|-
CASSRYGSGESNQPQHF
TGTGCCAGCTCACGGTACGGCTCGGGTGAGAGCAATCAGCCCCAGCATTTT
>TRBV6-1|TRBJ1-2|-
CASSEAGGRGYGYTF
TGTGCCAGCAGTGAAGCGGGCGGGCGGGGCTATGGCTACACCTTC
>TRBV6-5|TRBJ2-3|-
CASSRGDTQYF
TGTGCCAGCAGCAGGGGAGATACGCAGTATTTT
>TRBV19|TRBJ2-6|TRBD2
CASERGALSGANVLTF
TGTGCCAGTGAGCGGGGGGCCCTCTCTGGGGCCAACGTCCTGACTTTC
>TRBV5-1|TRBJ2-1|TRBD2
CASSLGGRAAEQFF
TGCGCCAGCAGCTTGGGTGGGAGGGCCGCTGAGCAGTTCTTC
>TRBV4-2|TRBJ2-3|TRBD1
CASSQEFLTGQGLRTSTDTQYF
TGTGCCAGCAGCCAAGAGTTTTTAACAGGACAGGGACTCCGAACCAGCACAGATACGCAGTATTTT